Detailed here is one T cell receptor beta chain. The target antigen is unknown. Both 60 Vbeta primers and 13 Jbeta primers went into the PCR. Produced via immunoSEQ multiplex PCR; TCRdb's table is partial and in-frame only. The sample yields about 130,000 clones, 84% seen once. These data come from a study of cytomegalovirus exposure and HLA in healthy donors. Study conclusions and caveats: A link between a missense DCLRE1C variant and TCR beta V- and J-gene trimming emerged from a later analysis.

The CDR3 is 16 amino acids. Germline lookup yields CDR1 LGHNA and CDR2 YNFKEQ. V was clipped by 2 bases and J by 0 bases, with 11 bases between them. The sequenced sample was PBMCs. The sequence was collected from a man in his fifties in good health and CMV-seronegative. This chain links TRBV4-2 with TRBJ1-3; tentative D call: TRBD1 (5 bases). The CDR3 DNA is TGTGCCAGCAGCCAACTATCAGGGAACTCTGGAAACACCATATATTTT. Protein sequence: CASSQLSGNSGNTIYF.